The clone carrying this TCR beta chain was recorded only once. A J-beta primer mix and a sample-barcoded 5' primer were used in a second PCR of about 7 to 12 cycles. MiXCR was run by TCRdb on the 5' RACE reads, yielding one entry per CDR3 protein. Counted here are some 1,800,000 distinct CDR3 sequences, approximately 40% occurring once; the ten biggest clones make up 20% to 25%. CDR3 length equals 17 residues. The V segment lost 0 bases and the J segment 7 bases; nucleotides outside the gene matches: 10. In germline, CDR1 is SGHDT, CDR2 YYEEEE. This sample was included in a study of blood T cells in healthy people across ages.

This chain joins TRBV5-6 and TRBJ2-3, with 11 positions matching TRBD2. The specimen sequenced was blood. The origin of this receptor is a human donor in good health. This CDR3 is CASSLALAGAPLNTQYF. CDR3 DNA: TGTGCCAGCAGCTTGGCACTAGCGGGGGCCCCCCTCAATACGCAGTATTTT. Together with reference TRBV5-6 and TRBJ2-3, the CDR3 gives the full variable domain: DAGVTQSPTHLIKTRGQQVTLRCSPKSGHDTVSWYQQALGQGPQFIFQYYEEEERQRGNFPDRFSGHQFPNYSSELNVNALLLGDSALYLCASSLALAGAPLNTQYFGPGTRLTVL.